This entry lists 4 T cell receptor beta chains sequenced from one sample in a study of T cells in Graves' hyperthyroidism and ophthalmopathy. Amplified TCR beta CDR3 regions derived from RNA transcripts. TCR CDR3 regions were first amplified by RT-PCR with HTBI primers. TCRdb called the multiplex PCR reads again in MiXCR, with one record for every CDR3 protein. The sample shows 300,000 to 350,000 distinct CDR3 sequences, over 15% of them seen only once. Sequenced material: blood. All receptors derive from a woman aged 45-59 years with Graves' hyperthyroidism.

This clonotype has more than one count but fewer than ten. The chain is built from TRBV4-3 and TRBJ2-1, with D maybe TRBD2 (5 bases). V dropped 1 base and J dropped 3 bases, with 10 bases sitting between them. This CDR3 has 15 amino acids. Germline V gene data show CDR1 as LGHNA and CDR2 as YSLEER. The CDR3, as DNA: TGCGCCAGCAGCCAAGGCTGGGAGCTCTACAATGAGCAGTTCTTC. Amino acids: CASSQGWELYNEQFF.

The rearrangement joins TRBV9 to TRBJ1-2; 7 positions agree with TRBD1. Germline V gene sequence: CDR1 SGDLS, CDR2 YYNGEE. The junction had 8 bases not matched to a gene; V was cut back by 4 bases and J by 5 bases. There are 14 residues in the CDR3. The CDR3 region is CASSSAQGIYGYTF. CDR3 sequence (DNA): TGTGCCAGCAGCTCCGCACAGGGGATATATGGCTACACCTTC.

This clonotype was detected ten times or more. The V call is TRBV3-1, the J call TRBJ2-1; D is possibly TRBD2 (6 bases). Trimming stripped 0 bases from V and 6 bases from J, with 12 bases between. This CDR3 has 15 residues. Germline loops: CDR1 LGHDT, CDR2 YNNKEL (reference sequence). Here the CDR3 reads CASSQDQVGGNEQFF. The CDR3 DNA reads TGTGCCAGCAGCCAAGATCAGGTGGGGGGCAATGAGCAGTTCTTC.

The rearrangement joins TRBV2 to TRBJ1-3; TRBD1 agrees at 9 bases. J gave up 3 bases and V 5 bases, and 5 bases lay outside the gene matches. The CDR3 runs 15 residues. CDR1 and CDR2 from the germline V gene are SNHLY and FYNNEI. The CDR3 sequence is CASSYLTGGGNTIYF. In DNA form, the CDR3 reads TGTGCCAGCAGTTACTTGACAGGGGGTGGAAACACCATATATTTT.